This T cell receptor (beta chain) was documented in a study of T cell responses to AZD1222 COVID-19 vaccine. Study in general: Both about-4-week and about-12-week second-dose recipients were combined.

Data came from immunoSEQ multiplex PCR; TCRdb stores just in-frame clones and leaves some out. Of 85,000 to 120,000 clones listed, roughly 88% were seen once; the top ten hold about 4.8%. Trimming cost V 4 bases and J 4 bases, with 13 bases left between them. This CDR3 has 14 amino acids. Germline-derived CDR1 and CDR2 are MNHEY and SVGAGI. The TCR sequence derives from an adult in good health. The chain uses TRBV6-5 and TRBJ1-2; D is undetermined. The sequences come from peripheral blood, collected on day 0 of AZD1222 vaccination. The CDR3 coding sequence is TGTGCCAGCAGTTCCGATGGGCCGGGCTATGGCTACACCTTC. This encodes CASSSDGPGYGYTF.